This T cell receptor (beta chain) was captured by sequencing in a study of neurological immune-mediated disorders. This clonotype was recorded many times. The antigen remains unidentified. The cDNA came from 5'RACE, which used 10-nucleotide random UMIs. In TCRdb, the 5' RACE reads were re-called with MiXCR into one record per CDR3 protein. Altogether around 78,000 distinct CDR3 sequences are present, 15% to 20% being singletons, with the ten largest covering roughly 15%. Germline V gene lookup returns CDR1 KGHDR and CDR2 SFDVKD. The length of the CDR3 is 13 residues. V was cut by 7 bases and J by 3 bases, with 11 bases left in between. Study-wide results and limits: CDR3 amino acid sequences of expanded clones were not shared across subjects, a result suggesting private repertoires in all groups.

Healthy controls were blood bank volunteers in Maryland, USA. 2 million PBMCs stored at -80 C were the source of the unsorted libraries. The receptor comes from a woman aged 40 to 49 in good health. The rearrangement links TRBV24-1 to TRBJ1-2; no clear D gene. The sequenced sample consisted of PBMCs. The CDR3 spells CATRAGGDYGYTF. In DNA, the CDR3 is TGTGCCACCAGGGCGGGCGGAGACTATGGCTACACCTTC.